The 2 T cell receptor beta chains reported below all come from one sample, sequenced in a study of blood T cells in healthy people across ages. PCR was performed a second time for about 6 to 11 cycles using a sample-barcoded 5' primer and a J-beta primer mix. MiXCR was run by TCRdb on the 5' RACE reads, yielding one entry per CDR3 protein. The data contain roughly 1,800,000 distinct CDR3 sequences, about 49% of them seen just once; the ten biggest clones take up approximately 2.1%. Material for sequencing was blood. All receptors come from a woman between 40 and 50 years old in good health.

This clonotype was seen a handful of times. At one end, the junction sequence differs from germline, possibly due to a read error. V and J are TRBV7-2 and TRBJ2-1; D might be TRBD1 (6 bases). Germline V gene sequence: CDR1 SGHTA, CDR2 FQGNSA. This CDR3 is 15 amino acids long. This chain's CDR3 is CASSLEGDRYNGQFF. The CDR3 DNA follows: TGTGCCAGCAGCTTAGAGGGGGATCGCTACAATGGGCAGTTCTTC.

The chain combines TRBV7-2 with TRBJ2-4, with D possibly TRBD2 on 5 matching bases. The DNA end is a closer match to TRBJ2-7, so the J assignment may be wrong. The germline CDR1 and CDR2 sequences are SGHTA and FQGNSA. The CDR3 has 12 residues. DNA for the CDR3: TGTGCCAGCAGGTACACGGGGTACGAGCAGTACTTC. Protein sequence: CASRYTGYEQYF.